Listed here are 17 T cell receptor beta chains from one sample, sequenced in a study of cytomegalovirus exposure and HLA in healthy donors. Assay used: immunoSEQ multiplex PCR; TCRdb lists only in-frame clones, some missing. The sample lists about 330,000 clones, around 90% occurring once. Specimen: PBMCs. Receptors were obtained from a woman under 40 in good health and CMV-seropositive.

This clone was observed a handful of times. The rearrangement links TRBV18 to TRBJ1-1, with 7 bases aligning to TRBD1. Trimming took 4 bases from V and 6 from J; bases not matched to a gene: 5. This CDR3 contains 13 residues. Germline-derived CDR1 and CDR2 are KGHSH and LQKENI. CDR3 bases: TGTGCCAGCTCACGAGGGGGCCGGGCTGAAGCTTTCTTT. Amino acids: CASSRGGRAEAFF.

CDR3 in DNA: TGTGCCTGGGGGACTAGCGGGAGGCGGTACAATGAGCAGTTCTTC. As protein: CAWGTSGRRYNEQFF. V usage is TRBV30 and J usage is TRBJ2-1; 15 nucleotides line up with TRBD2. This CDR3 has 15 residues. From germline, CDR1 is GTSNPN and CDR2 SVGIG (reference sequence). The V gene end was trimmed by 5 bases and the J gene end by 4 bases; junction bases not matched to a gene: 3.

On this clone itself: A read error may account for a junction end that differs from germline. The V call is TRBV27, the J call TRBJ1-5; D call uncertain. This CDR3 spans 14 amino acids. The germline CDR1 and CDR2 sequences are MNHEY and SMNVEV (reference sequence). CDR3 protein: CASSSFASSQPQHF. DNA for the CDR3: TGTGCCAGCAGCTCTTTCGCCAGCAGTCAGCCCCAGCATTTT.

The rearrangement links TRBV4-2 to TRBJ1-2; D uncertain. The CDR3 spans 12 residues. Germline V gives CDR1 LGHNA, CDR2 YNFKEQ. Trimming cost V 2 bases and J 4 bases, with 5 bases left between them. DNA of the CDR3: TGTGCCAGCAGCCAATCCGGCTATGGCTACACCTTC. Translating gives CASSQSGYGYTF.

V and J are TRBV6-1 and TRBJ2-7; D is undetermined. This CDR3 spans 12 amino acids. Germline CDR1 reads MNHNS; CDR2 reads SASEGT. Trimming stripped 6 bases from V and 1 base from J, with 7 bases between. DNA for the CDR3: TGTGCCAGCAGGACGGCTTCCTACGAGCAGTACTTC. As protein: CASRTASYEQYF.

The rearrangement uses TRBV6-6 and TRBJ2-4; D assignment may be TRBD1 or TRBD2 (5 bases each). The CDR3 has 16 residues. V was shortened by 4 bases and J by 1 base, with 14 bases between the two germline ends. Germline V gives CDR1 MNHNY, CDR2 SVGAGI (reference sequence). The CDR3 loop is CASSLGPGLAKNIQYF. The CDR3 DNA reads TGTGCCAGCAGTTTGGGACCAGGGTTGGCCAAAAACATTCAGTACTTC.

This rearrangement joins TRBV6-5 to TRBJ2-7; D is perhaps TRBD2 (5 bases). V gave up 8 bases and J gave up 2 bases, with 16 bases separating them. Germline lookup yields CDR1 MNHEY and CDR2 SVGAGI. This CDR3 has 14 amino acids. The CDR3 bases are TGTGCCAGCCAGCCTGTGGGAGTAACCTACGAGCAGTACTTC. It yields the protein CASQPVGVTYEQYF.

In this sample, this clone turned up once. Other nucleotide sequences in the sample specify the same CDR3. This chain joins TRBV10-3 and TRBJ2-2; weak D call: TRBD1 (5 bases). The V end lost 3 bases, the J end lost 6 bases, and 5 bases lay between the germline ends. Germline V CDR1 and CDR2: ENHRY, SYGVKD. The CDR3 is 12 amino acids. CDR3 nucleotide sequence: TGTGCCATCAGTGAAGGGGCCGGGGAGCTGTTTTTT. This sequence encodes CAISEGAGELFF.

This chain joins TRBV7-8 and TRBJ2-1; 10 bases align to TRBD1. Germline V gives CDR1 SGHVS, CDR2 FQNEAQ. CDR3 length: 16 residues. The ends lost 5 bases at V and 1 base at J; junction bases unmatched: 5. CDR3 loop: CASSARDRGSYNEQFF. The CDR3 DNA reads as TGTGCCAGCAGCGCCCGGGACAGGGGTTCCTACAATGAGCAGTTCTTC.

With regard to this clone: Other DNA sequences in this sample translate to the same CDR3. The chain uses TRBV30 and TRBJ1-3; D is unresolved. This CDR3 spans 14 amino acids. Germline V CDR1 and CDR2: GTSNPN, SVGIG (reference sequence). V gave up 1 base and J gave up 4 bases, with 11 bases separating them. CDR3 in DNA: TGTGCCTGGAGTGGTGATAGGGTAGGAAACACCATATATTTT. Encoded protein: CAWSGDRVGNTIYF.

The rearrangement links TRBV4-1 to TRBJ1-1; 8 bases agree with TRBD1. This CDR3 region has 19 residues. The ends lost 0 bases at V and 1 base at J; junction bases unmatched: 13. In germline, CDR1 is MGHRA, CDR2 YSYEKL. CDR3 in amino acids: CASSQDPSSGGLRNTEAFF. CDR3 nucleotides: TGCGCCAGCAGCCAAGATCCATCCTCAGGGGGCCTGCGGAACACTGAAGCTTTCTTT.

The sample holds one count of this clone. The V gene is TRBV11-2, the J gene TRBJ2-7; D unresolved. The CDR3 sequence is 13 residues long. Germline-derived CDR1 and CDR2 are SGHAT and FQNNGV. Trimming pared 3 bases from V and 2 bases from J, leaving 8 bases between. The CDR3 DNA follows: TGTGCCAGCAGCTTTCTTGATACCTACGAGCAGTACTTC. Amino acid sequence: CASSFLDTYEQYF.

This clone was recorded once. The CDR3 sequence: CASSGGLAGEQFF. As DNA, the CDR3 is TGTGCCAGCAGCGGCGGACTAGCGGGGGAGCAGTTCTTC. The V call is TRBV7-7, the J call TRBJ2-1; TRBD2 matches 12 bases. CDR3 length: 13 amino acids. The germline CDR1 and CDR2 sequences are SSHAT and FNYEAQ (reference sequence). Losses at the gene ends were 5 bases for V and 10 bases for J; bases not matched to a gene: 3.

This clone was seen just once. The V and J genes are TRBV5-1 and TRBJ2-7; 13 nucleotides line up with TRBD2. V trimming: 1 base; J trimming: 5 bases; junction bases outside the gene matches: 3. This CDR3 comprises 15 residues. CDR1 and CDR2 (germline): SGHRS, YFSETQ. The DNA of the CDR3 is TGCGCCAGCAGCTTGTTGGGACTAGCGGGAAACGAGCAGTACTTC. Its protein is CASSLLGLAGNEQYF.

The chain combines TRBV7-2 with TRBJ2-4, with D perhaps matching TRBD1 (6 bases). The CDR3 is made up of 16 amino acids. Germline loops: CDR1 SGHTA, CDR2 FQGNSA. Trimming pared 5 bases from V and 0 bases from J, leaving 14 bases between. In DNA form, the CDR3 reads TGTGCCAGCAGCCCCCCAGGGGCCAGAGCCAAAAACATTCAGTACTTC. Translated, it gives CASSPPGARAKNIQYF.

CDR3 nucleotide sequence: TGTGCCTGGAGTGTACAAGGCTCTAATCAGCCCCAGCATTTT. It translates to CAWSVQGSNQPQHF. The chain combines TRBV30 with TRBJ1-5; the D is unclear. V dropped 0 bases and J dropped 4 bases, with 10 bases sitting between them. The V gene's germline CDR1 is GTSNPN and CDR2 SVGIG (reference sequence). This CDR3 contains 14 residues.

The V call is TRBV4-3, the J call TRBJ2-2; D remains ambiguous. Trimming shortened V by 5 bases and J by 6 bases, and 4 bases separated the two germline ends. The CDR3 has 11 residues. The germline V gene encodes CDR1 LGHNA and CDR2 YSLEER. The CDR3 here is CASSSPGELFF. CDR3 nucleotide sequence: TGCGCCAGCAGCTCACCCGGGGAGCTGTTTTTT.